The 11 T cell receptor beta chains listed next were all sequenced from one sample in a study of metastatic and nonmetastatic thyroid tumors. TCRdb re-clonotyped the PCR reads through MiXCR. The sample lists roughly 14,000 clones; 20% to 30% were seen once. Each patient came to thyroid surgery without any prior treatment (of any kind). The sample consisted of tumor tissue. The source is a female donor with papillary thyroid cancer or a benign thyroid nodule (not recorded which). Some clones in this sample may be carry-over from other donors' samples.

This clone came up many times. The chain employs TRBV4-2 and TRBJ2-3; D is possibly TRBD1 (6 bases). V was pared by 1 base and J by 2 bases, with 7 bases between. The CDR3 runs 14 residues. Germline CDR1 is LGHNA and CDR2 is YNFKEQ. The CDR3 sequence is CASSQGDTTDTQYF. The CDR3 DNA follows: TGTGCCAGCAGCCAAGGGGACACCACAGATACGCAGTATTTT.

This clone was detected only a few times. V gene TRBV6-1 combines with J gene TRBJ2-7; no firm D call. The CDR3 sequence is 17 residues long. Trimming took 4 bases from V and 1 from J, leaving 20 bases between them. The V gene's germline CDR1 is MNHNS and CDR2 SASEGT. Here the CDR3 reads CASSAVPPSWESYEQYF. Here the CDR3 DNA reads TGTGCCAGCAGTGCAGTGCCCCCTAGTTGGGAATCCTACGAGCAGTACTTC.

By its share, this clone is medium-sized. The gene calls are TRBV28 and TRBJ1-6, with no clear D. V lost 2 bases, J lost 5 bases, and 10 bases lay in between. This CDR3 is built from 15 residues. Germline V lookup: CDR1 MDHEN, CDR2 SYDVKM. CDR3: CASSLPGSNNSPLHF. In nucleotides, the CDR3 is TGTGCCAGCAGTTTACCAGGTTCTAATAATTCACCCCTCCACTTT.

The V call is TRBV20-1, the J call TRBJ2-1; 7 bases are shared with TRBD2. With V trimmed by 3 bases and J by 7 bases, 6 bases remained unmatched. CDR3 length equals 13 residues. Per the germline V gene, CDR1 is DFQATT and CDR2 is SNEGSKA (reference sequence). The CDR3 coding sequence is TGCAGTGCTAGTCGGGGAGGGTGGAATGAGCAGTTCTTC. Its protein product is CSASRGGWNEQFF.

By share of the sample, this clone is medium-sized (0.01 to 0.1%). The gene calls are TRBV30 and TRBJ1-5; D unresolved. V dropped 2 bases and J dropped 3 bases, with 8 bases sitting between them. This CDR3 contains 13 residues. Germline V CDR1 and CDR2: GTSNPN, SVGIG (reference sequence). For the CDR3, the DNA is TGTGCCTGGAGTAAGGCCGACAATCAGCCCCAGCATTTT. Its translation: CAWSKADNQPQHF.

This clone has just a few counts. The V call is TRBV27, the J call TRBJ2-1, with D perhaps matching TRBD1 (6 bases). Between the trimmed V and J ends, which lost 7 bases and 5 bases, there was a span of 15 bases. Germline V gives CDR1 MNHEY, CDR2 SMNVEV (reference sequence). CDR3 length equals 14 residues. The DNA of the CDR3 is TGTGCCAGCACCCCGTTAGGGGGTGACAATGAGCAGTTCTTC. Encoded protein: CASTPLGGDNEQFF.

This clone was observed a handful of times. The chain couples TRBV7-2 to TRBJ2-3; unclear D gene. The V gene's germline CDR1 is SGHTA and CDR2 FQGNSA. CDR3 length: 12 residues. Trimming shortened V by 4 bases and J by 6 bases, and 8 bases separated the two germline ends. In DNA, the CDR3 is TGTGCCAGCAGCTCCTACTTGGATACGCAGTATTTT. Translated: CASSSYLDTQYF. The full variable domain, in which reference TRBV7-2 and TRBJ2-3 provide the parts outside the CDR3, is GAGVSQSPSNKVTEKGKDVELRCDPISGHTALYWYRQSLGQGLEFLIYFQGNSAPDKSGLPSDRFSAERTGGSVSTLTIQRTQQEDSAVYLCASSSYLDTQYFGPGTRLTVL.

This clone ranks as medium-sized. For the CDR3, the DNA is TGTGCCAGCAGTATCCGGGACCCCCTATACCAACCCCTCCACTTT. Amino acid sequence: CASSIRDPLYQPLHF. The chain couples TRBV12-3 or TRBV12-4 to TRBJ1-6; a weak D match, TRBD1 (5 bases). The CDR3 runs 15 residues. The V end lost 5 bases, the J end lost 12 bases, and 20 bases lay between the germline ends.

This clone has ten or more counts. This chain joins TRBV10-3 and TRBJ2-2, with unresolved D. The germline V and J ends were trimmed by 0 bases and 7 bases, with 3 bases remaining between them. Per germline, CDR1 ENHRY and CDR2 SYGVKD. The CDR3 contains 12 residues. As DNA, the CDR3 is TGTGCCATCAGTGAGTCAGACGGGGAGCTGTTTTTT. It encodes CAISESDGELFF.

This clone was seen only a few times. The gene calls are TRBV6-1 and TRBJ2-2; D is undetermined. This CDR3 is built from 14 residues. Between the trimmed V and J ends, which lost 2 bases and 1 base, there was a span of 5 bases. From germline, CDR1 is MNHNS and CDR2 SASEGT. The CDR3 DNA is TGTGCCAGCAGTGAACAGGTGAACACCGGGGAGCTGTTTTTT. Protein product: CASSEQVNTGELFF.

This clone was counted at least ten times. The chain has TRBV5-1 and TRBJ2-1, with TRBD2 identical over 8 bases. The CDR3 covers 14 residues. Germline values: CDR1 SGHRS, CDR2 YFSETQ. V gave up 7 bases and J gave up 8 bases; unmatched junction bases: 11. CDR3 region: CASGAGGVRDEQFF. As DNA, the CDR3 is TGCGCCAGCGGCGCGGGAGGAGTTAGGGATGAGCAGTTCTTC.